This TCR beta chain was recovered during a study of blood T cells in healthy people across ages. A second PCR of 7 to 11 cycles used a sample-barcoded 5' primer and a J-beta primer mix. MiXCR, run by TCRdb on the 5' RACE reads, gives a single entry per CDR3 protein. The sample has some 1,000,000 distinct CDR3 sequences; under 30% are singletons. Total RNA amounts of at least 5 micrograms were extracted per sample. Study-level results: Diversity figures derived from one million T cells were judged to underestimate the true value.

With regard to this clonotype: Its specificity is not known.

The CDR3 length is 14 residues. Germline assignment: CDR1 SEHNR and CDR2 FQNEAQ (reference sequence). This sample also appeared in a second study, on T cells of mothers and their children.

This rearrangement joins TRBV7-9 to TRBJ2-5, with D perhaps assigned TRBD1 or TRBD2 (5 bases each). TRBJ2-7 matches the DNA end more closely, so the J call is doubtful. Sequenced input: blood. This clonotype originated in a girl aged 2 to 10 in good health. CDR3: CASSSSGGRGEQYF. CDR3 nucleotides: TGTGCCAGCAGCTCGTCTGGGGGTAGAGGCGAGCAGTACTTC.